This T cell receptor beta chain came from a study of shared clonotypes between healthy human individuals. The naive CD8 subset, CD45RO-negative cells positively selected for CCR7, excluded terminally differentiated effector memory CD45RA+ cells. Here immunoSEQ multiplex PCR was the method, and the copy in TCRdb shows in-frame clones only, minus some. The sample lists about 2.1 million clones; 93% were seen once. Only a few counts were recorded for this clone. The length of the CDR3 is 13 residues. Deletions cut 7 bases from V and 6 bases from J, with 16 bases between. The germline gives CDR1 SQVTM, CDR2 ANQGSEA.

The rearrangement links TRBV29-1 to TRBJ1-5, with a tentative D call TRBD1 (6 bases). Sequencing was performed on naive CD8+ T cells from PBMCs. This TCR came from a man younger than 35 in good health. Some clones in this sample may be carry-over from other donors' samples. The CDR3 sequence is CSAVGARGQPQHF. Written as DNA, the CDR3 is TGCAGCGCTGTGGGGGCGCGGGGTCAGCCCCAGCATTTT.